This TCR beta chain emerged from a study of OX40 agonist ivuxolimab in advanced cancers. As for the study in general: The dose of intravenous ivuxolimab that patients received every 2 weeks ranged from 0.01 to 10 mg/kg. Study-wide points: CD4+ and CD8+ blood T cells expanded clonally by week 6 at 0.1 to 3.0 mg/kg. Expanded peripheral T cells had an undetermined antigen specificity.

CDR1 is LNHDA, CDR2 SQIVND, per germline (reference sequence). V lost 6 bases, J lost 6 bases, and 7 bases stayed unmatched. The CDR3 covers 14 residues. The protocol was immunoSEQ multiplex PCR, while the TCRdb copy is restricted to in-frame clones and leaves out a portion. This sample has roughly 26,000 clones, with roughly 90% found just once. About this clone: Its cognate antigen is unknown.

This chain uses TRBV19 with TRBJ2-1; 8 nucleotides agree with TRBD2. The origin of this receptor is an adult with an advanced solid tumor such as melanoma, head and neck, liver or kidney cancer. Sequenced here: CD4+ or CD8+ T cells sorted from blood, sampled in a trial of the OX40 agonist ivuxolimab. Written as DNA, the CDR3 is TGTGCCAGTAGCCCGGGACTAGGTCCCAATGAGCAGTTCTTC. Translating gives CASSPGLGPNEQFF.